This T cell receptor beta chain was retrieved from a study of graft-versus-host responses after intestinal transplantation. In the study overall: The recipients all started with anti-thymocyte globulin induction and then took tacrolimus and steroids for 2 to 3 years. Overall study findings and caveats: Allografts from individuals with graft-donor T cell macrochimerism displayed high graft-versus-host to host-versus-graft clonal ratios. Maximum circulating GvH clone levels tracked with early post-transplant HvG decreases.

The germline V gene has CDR1 MGHDK and CDR2 SYGVNS. The length of the CDR3 is 13 residues. The V gene lost 4 bases and the J gene lost 4 bases, with 10 bases spanning the gap. Irradiated, violet-dye-labeled stimulator cells, some 200,000 in number, were plated with some 200,000 CFSE-labeled responder cells. The protocol was immunoSEQ multiplex PCR, while the TCRdb copy is restricted to in-frame clones and leaves out a portion. The sample shows some 19,000 clones, roughly 41% of them seen only once. The source is a human patient who received an intestinal transplant. Sequenced here: alloreactive CD8+ T cells from a mixed lymphocyte reaction culture, sampled before intestinal transplant. Subset here: CFSE-low proliferating T cells sorted from approximately six-day pre-transplant mixed lymphocyte reaction (GvH or HvG direction). The chain employs TRBV25-1 and TRBJ1-2, with D uncertain. DNA of the CDR3: TGTGCCAGCAGTGTGGGTTGGCCCTATGGCTACACCTTC. This codes for CASSVGWPYGYTF.